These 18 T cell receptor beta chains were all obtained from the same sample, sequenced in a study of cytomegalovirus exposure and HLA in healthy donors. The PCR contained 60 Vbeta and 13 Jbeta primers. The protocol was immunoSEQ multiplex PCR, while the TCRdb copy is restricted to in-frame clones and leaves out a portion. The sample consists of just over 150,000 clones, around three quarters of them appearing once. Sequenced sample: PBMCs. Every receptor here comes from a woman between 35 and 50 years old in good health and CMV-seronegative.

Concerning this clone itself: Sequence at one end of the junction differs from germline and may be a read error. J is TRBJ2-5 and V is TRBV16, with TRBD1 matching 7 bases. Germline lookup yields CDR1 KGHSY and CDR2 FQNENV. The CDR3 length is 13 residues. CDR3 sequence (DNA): TGTGCCAGCAGTCGACAGGGACAAGGGACCCAGTACTTC. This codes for CASSRQGQGTQYF.

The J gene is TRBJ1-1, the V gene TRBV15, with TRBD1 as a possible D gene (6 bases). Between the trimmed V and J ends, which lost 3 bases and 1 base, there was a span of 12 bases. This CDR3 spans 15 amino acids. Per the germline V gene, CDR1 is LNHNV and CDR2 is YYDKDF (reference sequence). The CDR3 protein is CATSRSGHPNTEAFF. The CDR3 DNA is TGTGCCACCAGCAGGTCGGGACACCCGAACACTGAAGCTTTCTTT.

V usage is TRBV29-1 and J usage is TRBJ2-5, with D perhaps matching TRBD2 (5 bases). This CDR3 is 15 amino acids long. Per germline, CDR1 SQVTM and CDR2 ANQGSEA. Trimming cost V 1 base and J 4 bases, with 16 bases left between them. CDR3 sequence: CSVEAGGLLLETQYF. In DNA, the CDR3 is TGCAGCGTTGAAGCAGGTGGACTGCTCCTAGAGACCCAGTACTTC. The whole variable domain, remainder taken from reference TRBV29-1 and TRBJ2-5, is SAVISQKPSRDICQRGTSLTIQCQVDSQVTMMFWYRQQPGQSLTLIATANQGSEATYESGFVIDKFPISRPNLTFSTLTVSNMSPEDSSIYLCSVEAGGLLLETQYFGPGTRLLVL.

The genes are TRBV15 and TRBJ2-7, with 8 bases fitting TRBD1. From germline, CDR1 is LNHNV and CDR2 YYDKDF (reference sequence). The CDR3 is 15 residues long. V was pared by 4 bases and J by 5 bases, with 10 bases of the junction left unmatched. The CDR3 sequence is CATSIRRQGRNEQYF. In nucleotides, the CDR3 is TGTGCCACCAGCATACGCCGACAGGGGCGGAACGAGCAGTACTTC.

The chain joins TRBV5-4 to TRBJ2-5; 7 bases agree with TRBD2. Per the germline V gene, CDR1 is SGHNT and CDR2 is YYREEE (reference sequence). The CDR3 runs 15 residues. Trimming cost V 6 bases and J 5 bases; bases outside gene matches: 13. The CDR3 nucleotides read TGTGCCAGCAAAAGATCTAGCGGTAAATTCGAGACCCAGTACTTC. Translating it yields CASKRSSGKFETQYF.

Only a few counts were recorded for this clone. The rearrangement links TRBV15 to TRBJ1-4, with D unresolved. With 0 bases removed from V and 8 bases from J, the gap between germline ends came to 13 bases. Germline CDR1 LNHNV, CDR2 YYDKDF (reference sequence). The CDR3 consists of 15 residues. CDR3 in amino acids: CATSRDSFAGEKLFF. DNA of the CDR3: TGTGCCACCAGCAGAGATTCGTTCGCCGGGGAAAAACTGTTTTTT.

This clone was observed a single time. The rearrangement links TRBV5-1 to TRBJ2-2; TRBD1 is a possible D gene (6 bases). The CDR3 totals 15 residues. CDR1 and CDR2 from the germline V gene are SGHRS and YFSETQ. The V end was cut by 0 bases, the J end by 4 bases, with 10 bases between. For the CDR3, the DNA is TGCGCCAGCAGCTTGGAGGTGGGGGCCACCGGGGAGCTGTTTTTT. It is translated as CASSLEVGATGELFF.

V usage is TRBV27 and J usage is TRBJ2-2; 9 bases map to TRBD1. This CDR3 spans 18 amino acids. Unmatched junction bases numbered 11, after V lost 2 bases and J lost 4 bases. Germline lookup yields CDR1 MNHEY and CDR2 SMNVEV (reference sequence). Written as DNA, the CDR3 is TGTGCCAGCAGTTTAACGGGACAGGGTCCCTCTGGCACCGGGGAGCTGTTTTTT. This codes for CASSLTGQGPSGTGELFF.

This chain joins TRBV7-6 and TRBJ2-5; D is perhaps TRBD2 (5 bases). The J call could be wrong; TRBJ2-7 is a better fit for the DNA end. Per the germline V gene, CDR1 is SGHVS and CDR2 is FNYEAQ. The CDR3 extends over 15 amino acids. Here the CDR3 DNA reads TGTGCCAGCAGCTTCGGACCGGGGAGCTCCTACGAGCAGTACTTC. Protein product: CASSFGPGSSYEQYF.

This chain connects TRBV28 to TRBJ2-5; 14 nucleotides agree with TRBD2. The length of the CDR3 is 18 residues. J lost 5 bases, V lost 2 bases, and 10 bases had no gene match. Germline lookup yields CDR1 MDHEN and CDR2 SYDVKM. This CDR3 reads CASSLGTSGGGQGETQYF. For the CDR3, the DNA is TGTGCCAGCAGTTTAGGGACTAGCGGGGGAGGCCAGGGGGAGACCCAGTACTTC.

The CDR3 DNA is TGTGCCAGCAGTCAAAGCGGGGTGACAGATACGCAGTATTTT. Residues: CASSQSGVTDTQYF. This chain joins TRBV2 and TRBJ2-3; 7 nucleotides align to TRBD2. The germline gives CDR1 SNHLY, CDR2 FYNNEI. The V and J ends lost 5 bases and 3 bases, in that order; junction bases with no gene match: 5. The CDR3 is made up of 14 amino acids. Looking up the rest from reference TRBV2 and TRBJ2-3 gives the full variable domain: EPEVTQTPSHQVTQMGQEVILRCVPISNHLYFYWYRQILGQKVEFLVSFYNNEISEKSEIFDDQFSVERPDGSNFTLKIRSTKLEDSAMYFCASSQSGVTDTQYFGPGTRLTVL.

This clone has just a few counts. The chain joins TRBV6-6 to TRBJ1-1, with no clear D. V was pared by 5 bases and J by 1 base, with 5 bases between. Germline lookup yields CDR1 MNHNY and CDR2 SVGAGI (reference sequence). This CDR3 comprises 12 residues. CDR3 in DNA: TGTGCCAGCAGTCCGGGGAACACTGAAGCTTTCTTT. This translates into CASSPGNTEAFF.

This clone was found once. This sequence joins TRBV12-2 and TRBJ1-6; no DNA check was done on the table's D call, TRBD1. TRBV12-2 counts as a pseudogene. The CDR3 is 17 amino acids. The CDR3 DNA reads TGTGCAAGTCGCTTAGCTTTAAAACAGGGTACGGATTCACCCCTCCACTTT. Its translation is CASRLALKQGTDSPLHF.

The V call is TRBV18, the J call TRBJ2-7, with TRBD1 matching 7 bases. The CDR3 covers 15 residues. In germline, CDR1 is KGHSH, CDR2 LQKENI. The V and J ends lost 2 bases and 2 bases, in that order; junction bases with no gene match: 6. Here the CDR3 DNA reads TGTGCCAGCTCACCAGGGACGACAGGGACCTACGAGCAGTACTTC. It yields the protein CASSPGTTGTYEQYF.

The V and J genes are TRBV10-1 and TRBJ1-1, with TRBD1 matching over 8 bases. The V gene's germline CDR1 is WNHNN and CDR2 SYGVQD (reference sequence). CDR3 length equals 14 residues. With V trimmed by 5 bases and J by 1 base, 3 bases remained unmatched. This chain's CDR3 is CASSYTGGNTEAFF. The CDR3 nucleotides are TGCGCCAGCAGTTACACAGGGGGGAACACTGAAGCTTTCTTT.

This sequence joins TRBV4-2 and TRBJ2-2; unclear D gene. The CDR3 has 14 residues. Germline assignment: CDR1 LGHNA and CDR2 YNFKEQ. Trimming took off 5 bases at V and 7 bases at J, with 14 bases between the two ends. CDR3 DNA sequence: TGTGCCAGCAGCTCTGGTCTATCCATCGGGGAGCTGTTTTTT. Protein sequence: CASSSGLSIGELFF.

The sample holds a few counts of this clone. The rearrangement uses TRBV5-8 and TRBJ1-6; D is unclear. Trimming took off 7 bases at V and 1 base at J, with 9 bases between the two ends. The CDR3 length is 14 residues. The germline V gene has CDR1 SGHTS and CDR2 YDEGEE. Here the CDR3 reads CASVSGSYNSPLHF. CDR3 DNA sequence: TGTGCCAGCGTGAGTGGTTCCTATAATTCACCCCTCCACTTT.

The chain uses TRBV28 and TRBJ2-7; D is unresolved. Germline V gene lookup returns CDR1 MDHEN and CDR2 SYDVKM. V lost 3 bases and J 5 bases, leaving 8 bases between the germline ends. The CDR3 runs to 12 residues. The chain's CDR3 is CASSFGSDEQYF. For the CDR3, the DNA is TGTGCCAGCAGTTTTGGCAGCGACGAGCAGTACTTC.